This TCR beta chain is drawn from a study of T cells in Graves' hyperthyroidism and ophthalmopathy. Trimming pared 3 bases from V and 11 bases from J, leaving 18 bases between. The germline CDR1 and CDR2 sequences are KGHSH and LQKENI. The CDR3 is made up of 14 amino acids. This clonotype came up many times. Amplified regions were TCR beta CDR3 sequences from RNA transcripts. TCR CDR3 underwent first-round RT-PCR with the HTBI primer set. MiXCR, applied by TCRdb to the multiplex PCR reads, yields one record per CDR3 protein. The sample shows about 700,000 distinct CDR3 sequences, around 15% of them seen only once.

This chain joins TRBV18 and TRBJ2-3; perhaps TRBD1 as D (7 bases). The clonotype was recovered from a woman between 18 and 29 years old with Graves' hyperthyroidism. Input material: blood. CDR3 loop: CASSPDREALGQYF. CDR3 DNA sequence: TGTGCCAGCTCACCCGACAGGGAGGCCCTTGGGCAGTATTTT.